This T cell receptor beta chain was captured by sequencing in a study of tissue T cells after allogeneic stem cell transplantation. On the study more broadly: Samples with visible lymphocytes on H&E were prioritized for sequencing. Broader study findings: Across patients, clones rarely overlapped, yet motif clusters were shared tissue-specifically. TCR repertoires tracked anatomic similarity, regardless of disease or transplant status. Blood and spleen captured only part of the tissue TCR repertoire.

Produced via immunoSEQ multiplex PCR; TCRdb's table is partial and in-frame only. The sample consists of some 1,400 clones, roughly 77% of them appearing once. A note on this clone: Its antigen is as yet unknown.

V was clipped by 7 bases and J by 6 bases, with 8 bases between them. Germline V lookup: CDR1 KGHDR, CDR2 SFDVKD. The CDR3 has 12 amino acids. The material was stomach tissue, obtained at autopsy. The chain carries TRBV24-1 and TRBJ1-4; D is undetermined. The source of this sequence is a male patient aged 35-69 years with steroid-refractory graft-versus-host disease after an allogeneic stem cell transplant. T cells may partly derive from the graft donor. The CDR3 spells CATSRTDEKLFF. The CDR3, as DNA: TGTGCCACCAGCAGGACGGATGAAAAACTGTTTTTT.